The 18 T cell receptor beta chains presented below share a single source sample, sequenced in a study of T cell responses to AZD1222 COVID-19 vaccine. Profiling relied on immunoSEQ multiplex PCR, and the TCRdb table lists in-frame clones only, not all of them. The table records some 91,000 clones, about 89% of them present only once. The specimen comprised peripheral blood, sampled on day 0 of AZD1222 vaccination. All receptors derive from an adult in good health.

This chain links TRBV3-1 (or the pseudogene TRBV3-2) with TRBJ1-6, with TRBD1 matching over 9 bases. This CDR3 has 13 amino acids. The trim removed 4 bases at V and 10 bases at J, leaving 2 bases unmatched. Germline V gene data show CDR1 as LGHDT and CDR2 as YNNKEL (reference sequence). CDR3 sequence: CASSRTGDSPLHF. DNA of the CDR3: TGTGCCAGCAGCCGGACAGGGGACTCACCCCTCCACTTT.

V usage is TRBV5-4 and J usage is TRBJ2-3; 13 bases match TRBD2. CDR1 and CDR2 from the germline V gene are SGHNT and YYREEE (reference sequence). The V segment lost 5 bases and the J segment 2 bases; nucleotides outside the gene matches: 5. The CDR3 contains 16 residues. The CDR3 region is CASRGTSGTPTDTQYF. Written as DNA, the CDR3 is TGTGCCAGCAGGGGGACTAGCGGGACCCCCACAGATACGCAGTATTTT.

The chain has TRBV20-1 and TRBJ1-2, with D unresolved. The CDR3 extends over 11 amino acids. The V gene's germline CDR1 is DFQATT and CDR2 SNEGSKA (reference sequence). Trimming stripped 6 bases from V and 8 bases from J, with 13 bases between. This CDR3 reads CSAPLRAGYTF. The CDR3 nucleotides are TGCAGTGCCCCTCTTCGGGCCGGCTACACCTTC.

As concerns this clone: This clone may be a read error of a much larger clone one base away. The chain combines TRBV6-5 with TRBJ2-7; 7 bases are shared with TRBD1. The CDR3 length is 14 residues. From germline, CDR1 is MNHEY and CDR2 SVGAGI. The V segment lost 2 bases and the J segment 0 bases; nucleotides outside the gene matches: 1. DNA for the CDR3: TGTGCCAGCAGTTACCGGGACAGCTCCTACGAGCAGTACTTC. It specifies CASSYRDSSYEQYF.

The J gene is TRBJ2-7, the V gene TRBV10-2; 10 bases fit TRBD1. With V trimmed by 6 bases and J by 3 bases, 8 bases remained unmatched. This CDR3 spans 15 amino acids. Germline CDR1 WSHSY, CDR2 SAAADI. CDR3 in amino acids: CASSAPGQGIYEQYF. In DNA, the CDR3 is TGCGCCAGCAGCGCGCCGGGACAGGGGATCTACGAGCAGTACTTC.

This clone was found once. The chain links TRBV11-3 to TRBJ2-2; D is undetermined. CDR1 SGHNT and CDR2 YENEEA come from the germline V gene. This CDR3 is built from 17 residues. V was trimmed by 1 base and J by 0 bases, leaving 12 bases between them. The CDR3 spells CASSLGGWTANTGELFF. The CDR3 DNA is TGTGCCAGCAGCTTAGGTGGCTGGACCGCGAACACCGGGGAGCTGTTTTTT.

The V and J genes are TRBV5-1 and TRBJ2-2; 11 positions match TRBD2. Germline V gene data show CDR1 as SGHRS and CDR2 as YFSETQ. With 3 bases clipped from V and 5 bases from J, the junction kept 6 bases outside the gene matches. The CDR3 extends over 16 amino acids. CDR3 nucleotides: TGCGCCAGCAGCTCAGGGACTAGCGGACGGACCGGGGAGCTGTTTTTT. This encodes CASSSGTSGRTGELFF.

This chain joins TRBV9 and TRBJ2-7, with 8 bases fitting TRBD1. This CDR3 region has 14 residues. J gave up 7 bases and V 2 bases, and 8 bases lay outside the gene matches. Germline V gene sequence: CDR1 SGDLS, CDR2 YYNGEE. Written as DNA, the CDR3 is TGTGCCAGCAGCGTGACAGGGGCCACGGGGGAGCAGTACTTC. This encodes CASSVTGATGEQYF.

This chain joins TRBV11-2 and TRBJ2-7, with 7 bases aligning to TRBD1. Germline values: CDR1 SGHAT, CDR2 FQNNGV. The CDR3 totals 15 residues. The J segment lost 1 base and the V segment lost 5 bases, leaving 8 bases of the junction unmatched. CDR3 protein: CASSRRGQNSYEQYF. DNA for the CDR3: TGTGCCAGCAGCAGAAGGGGACAGAATTCCTACGAGCAGTACTTC.

As DNA, the CDR3 is TGTGCCAGCAGCACGTACCGGGCAAACACTGAAGCTTTCTTT. Its translation is CASSTYRANTEAFF. The chain links TRBV7-2 to TRBJ1-1, with D unresolved. The CDR3 sequence is 14 residues long. V lost 5 bases and J lost 2, with 12 bases in between. Germline loops: CDR1 SGHTA, CDR2 FQGNSA.

The CDR3: CASTLEAYEQYF. CDR3 in DNA: TGTGCCAGCACCCTTGAGGCCTACGAGCAGTACTTC. This chain links TRBV7-9 with TRBJ2-7; D ambiguous. CDR1 is SEHNR, CDR2 FQNEAQ, per germline (reference sequence). The CDR3 runs 12 residues. The V and J ends lost 7 bases and 2 bases respectively, with 9 bases between them.

The count of this clone is one. The CDR3 protein is CASSQVKGANDGYTF. DNA for the CDR3: TGTGCCAGCAGCCAAGTGAAGGGGGCGAACGATGGCTACACCTTC. The V and J genes are TRBV4-2 and TRBJ1-2; 7 nucleotides match TRBD1. The CDR3 runs to 15 residues. The junction had 8 bases not matched to a gene; V was cut back by 1 base and J by 6 bases. The germline V gene encodes CDR1 LGHNA and CDR2 YNFKEQ.

This chain uses TRBV7-9 with TRBJ2-6; D unresolved. V lost 0 bases and J 0 bases, leaving 6 bases between the germline ends. The CDR3 consists of 16 residues. Germline V gene sequence: CDR1 SEHNR, CDR2 FQNEAQ (reference sequence). DNA for the CDR3: TGTGCCAGCAGCTTAGCAAGGGCCTCTGGGGCCAACGTCCTGACTTTC. It yields the protein CASSLARASGANVLTF. Full variable domain (outside the CDR3, taken from reference TRBV7-9 and TRBJ2-6): DTGVSQNPRHKITKRGQNVTFRCDPISEHNRLYWYRQTLGQGPEFLTYFQNEAQLEKSRLLSDRFSAERPKGSFSTLEIQRTEQGDSAMYLCASSLARASGANVLTFGAGSRLTVL.

This clone has only one observation. J is TRBJ2-1 and V is TRBV12-1; TRBD1, the D gene given by the table, was not confirmed from the DNA. TRBV12-1 is marked as a pseudogene. The CDR3 has 18 residues. CDR3 loop: CASSFTPGQVLRDNEQFF. The CDR3 DNA sequence: TGTGCCAGCAGCTTTACTCCGGGACAGGTCCTTCGGGACAATGAGCAGTTCTTC.

CDR3: CASSQRTSGSTPSYEQYF. The DNA for the CDR3 is TGTGCCAGCAGCCAGCGGACTAGCGGGAGTACCCCCTCCTACGAGCAGTACTTC. This chain uses TRBV4-2 with TRBJ2-7; 13 positions agree with TRBD2. CDR1 and CDR2 (germline): LGHNA, YNFKEQ. V trimming: 3 bases; J trimming: 0 bases; junction bases outside the gene matches: 8. There are 18 residues in the CDR3.

The chain couples TRBV25-1 to TRBJ2-5; 10 nucleotides align to TRBD2. V trimming: 4 bases; J trimming: 4 bases; junction bases outside the gene matches: 6. The CDR3 length is 15 residues. Germline CDR1 and CDR2: MGHDK and SYGVNS. The CDR3 DNA is TGTGCCAGCAGTGCAACTAGCGGGGCCCCAGAGACCCAGTACTTC. Its translation: CASSATSGAPETQYF.

This clone is a singleton in its sample. The V and J genes are TRBV6-5 and TRBJ2-2; D might be TRBD1 (6 bases). The CDR3 consists of 13 residues. V was pared by 6 bases and J by 6 bases, with 11 bases between. Germline lookup yields CDR1 MNHEY and CDR2 SVGAGI. In nucleotides, the CDR3 is TGTGCCAGCAGGCCCAGGGGATCCGGGGAGCTGTTTTTT. Translated: CASRPRGSGELFF.

CDR3 loop: CASSRWGLAGEETQYF. DNA of the CDR3: TGTGCCAGCAGCCGATGGGGACTAGCGGGAGAGGAGACCCAGTACTTC. The chain is built from TRBV5-5 and TRBJ2-5, with 14 bases aligning to TRBD2. Trimming removed 4 bases from V and 5 bases from J; junction bases left unmatched: 7. Germline V gives CDR1 SGHKS, CDR2 YYEKEE (reference sequence). The CDR3 sequence is 16 residues long.